This entry lists 4 T cell receptor beta chains sequenced from one sample in a study of CXCR3-negative and CXCR3-positive naive CD8 T cells. Findings and limits, study-wide: TRB CDR3s of CXCR3-positive naive cells were more hydrophobic than those of CXCR3-negative naive cells.

Each TRB cDNA library was prepared by 5' RACE (with UMI labels). From its re-call of the 5' RACE reads, TCRdb lists each CDR3 protein once, without DNA. The sample table includes approximately 96,000 distinct CDR3 sequences. These receptors have no known antigen. Sequencing was done on a sample of naive CXCR3+ CD8+ T cells from blood. The sample's subset: CD45RO-CCR7+CD27+CD95- naive CD8+ T cells expressing CXCR3 (TNR3+). These receptors all come from a human donor in good health. Some clones in this sample may be carry-over from other donors' samples.

The CDR3 protein is CSVEGGTVSYEQYF. The gene calls are TRBV29-1 and TRBJ2-7; TCRdb returns TRBD1, unconfirmable since there is no DNA. Germline CDR1 SQVTM, CDR2 ANQGSEA. The CDR3 loop spans 14 amino acids.

The chain combines TRBV7-3 with TRBJ1-5; TCRdb's assignment of TRBD1 cannot be checked, as there is no DNA. This CDR3 is built from 15 residues. CDR1 is SGHTA and CDR2 is FQGTGA in the germline V gene. The CDR3: CASSLSGGLNQPQHF.

The rearrangement uses TRBV7-2 and TRBJ2-5; TCRdb gives TRBD1 as the D gene, but with no DNA this cannot be confirmed. The CDR3 has 16 amino acids. The germline CDR1 and CDR2 sequences are SGHTA and FQGNSA. Here the CDR3 reads CASSLVGLKRGETQYF.

The CDR3: CASSRILAGSYEQYF. The rearrangement uses TRBV7-2 and TRBJ2-7; the TCRdb call, TRBD2, lacks DNA for checking. The CDR3 covers 15 residues. Germline values: CDR1 SGHTA, CDR2 FQGNSA.